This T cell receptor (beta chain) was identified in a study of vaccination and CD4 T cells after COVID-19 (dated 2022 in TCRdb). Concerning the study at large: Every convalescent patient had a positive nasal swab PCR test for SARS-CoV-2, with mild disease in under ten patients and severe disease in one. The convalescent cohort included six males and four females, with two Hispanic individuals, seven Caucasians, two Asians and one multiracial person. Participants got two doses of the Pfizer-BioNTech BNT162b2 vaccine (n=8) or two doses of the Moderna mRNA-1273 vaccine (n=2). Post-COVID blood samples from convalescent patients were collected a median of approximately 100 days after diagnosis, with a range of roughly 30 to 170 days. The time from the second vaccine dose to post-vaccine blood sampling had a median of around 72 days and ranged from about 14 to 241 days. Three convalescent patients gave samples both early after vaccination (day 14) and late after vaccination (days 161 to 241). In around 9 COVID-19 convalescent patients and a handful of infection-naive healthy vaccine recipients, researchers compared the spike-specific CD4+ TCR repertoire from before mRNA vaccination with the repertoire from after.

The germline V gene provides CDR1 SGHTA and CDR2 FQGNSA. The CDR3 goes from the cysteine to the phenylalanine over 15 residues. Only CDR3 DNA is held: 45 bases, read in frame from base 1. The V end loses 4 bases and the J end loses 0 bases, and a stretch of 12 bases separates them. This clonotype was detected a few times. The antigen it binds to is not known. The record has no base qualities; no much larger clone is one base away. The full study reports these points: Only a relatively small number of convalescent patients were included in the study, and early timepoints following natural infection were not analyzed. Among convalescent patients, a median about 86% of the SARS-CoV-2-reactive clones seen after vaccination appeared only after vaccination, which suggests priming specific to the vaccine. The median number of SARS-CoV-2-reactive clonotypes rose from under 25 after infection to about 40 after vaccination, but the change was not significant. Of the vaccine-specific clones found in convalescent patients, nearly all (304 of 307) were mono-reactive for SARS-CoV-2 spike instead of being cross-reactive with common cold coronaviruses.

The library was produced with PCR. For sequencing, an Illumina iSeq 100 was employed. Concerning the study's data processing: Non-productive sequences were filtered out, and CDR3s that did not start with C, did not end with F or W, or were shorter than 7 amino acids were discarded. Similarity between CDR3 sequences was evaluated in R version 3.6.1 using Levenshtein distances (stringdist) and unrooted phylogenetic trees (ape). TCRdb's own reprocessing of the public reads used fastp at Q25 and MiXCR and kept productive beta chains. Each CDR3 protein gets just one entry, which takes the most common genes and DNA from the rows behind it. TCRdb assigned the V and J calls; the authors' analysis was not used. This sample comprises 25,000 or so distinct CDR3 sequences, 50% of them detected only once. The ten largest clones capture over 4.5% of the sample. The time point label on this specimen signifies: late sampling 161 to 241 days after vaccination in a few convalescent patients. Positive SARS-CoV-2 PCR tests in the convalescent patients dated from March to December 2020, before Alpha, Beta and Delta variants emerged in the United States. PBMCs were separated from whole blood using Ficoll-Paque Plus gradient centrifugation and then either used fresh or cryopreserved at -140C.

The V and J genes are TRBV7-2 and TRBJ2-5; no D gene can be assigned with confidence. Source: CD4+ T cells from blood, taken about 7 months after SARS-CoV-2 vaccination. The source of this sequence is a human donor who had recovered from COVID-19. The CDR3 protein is CASSSSSGYQETQYF. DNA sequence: TGTGCCAGCAGCTCCTCTTCCGGGTACCAAGAGACCCAGTACTTC.